This T cell receptor beta chain was identified during a study of OX40 agonist ivuxolimab in advanced cancers. Regarding the study in general: Ivuxolimab, which targeted the costimulatory receptor OX40 (CD134), was an agonistic, fully human IgG2 monoclonal antibody. The monotherapy dose-escalation portion (N of about 57 patients) of the phase I ivuxolimab trial is reported in the paper. The dose-escalation cohort was roughly 87% male with a mean age of about 65 years, ranging from 23 to 79. Peripheral TCRbeta sequencing aimed to test whether ivuxolimab altered TCR sequence diversity and caused clonal T-cell expansion. Intravenous ivuxolimab was administered to patients every 2 weeks at six dose levels: 0.01, 0.1, 0.3, 1.5, 3 and 10 mg/kg. Partial responses occurred in three dose-escalation patients: two with cutaneous melanoma and one with hepatocellular carcinoma. Of the roughly 51 patients in dose escalation, about 20 had hepatocellular carcinoma, some 15 had melanoma, 9 had renal cell carcinoma and 9 had head and neck cancer. Prior anti-PD-1, anti-PD-L1 or anti-CTLA-4 therapy was permitted, and checkpoint inhibitors had been received by under 50% of dose-escalation patients. Broad study findings and their caveats: After ivuxolimab, more expanded clones were found on average in CD8+ T cells than in CD4+ T cells. Partial responders in the 0.1-3.0 mg/kg groups had among the lowest normalized peripheral clonal expansion, especially among CD8+ T cells. Clonal expansion of both CD4+ and CD8+ blood T cells was observed from baseline to week 6 at doses 0.1 to 3.0 mg/kg. The antigen specificity of the peripheral T cells that underwent clonal expansion was not determined. Low levels of normalized T-cell clonal expansion were also shown by some nonresponding patients.

The trial excluded patients who had a history of autoimmune disease or were on systemic immunosuppression. In every dose cohort, peripheral blood was drawn for TCR sequencing at baseline, cycle 4 day 1, and cycle 7 day 1. The samples were drawn from a first-in-human, open-label, multicenter phase I dose-escalation trial of ivuxolimab. Adults with locally advanced or metastatic melanoma, renal cell, hepatocellular, or head and neck squamous cell carcinoma were enrolled in the trial. Before TCR sequencing, CD4+ and CD8+ T cells were separately sorted from peripheral blood. V lost 6 bases and J lost 0 bases; the stretch between them is 12 bases long. From the cysteine through the phenylalanine, the CDR3 covers 15 amino acids. The read is trimmed to its CDR3 DNA, 45 bases read in frame from base 1. CDR1 and CDR2 were assigned from the germline V gene (reference sequence) as MNHNY and SVGAGI. Genomic DNA was extracted from sorted cells for sequencing of the TCRbeta CDR3 region. The immunoSEQ Assay was used to sequence the TCRbeta CDR3 regions. Imported from immuneACCESS, the table was reduced by TCRdb to in-frame sequences with V and J called. These copies leave out some clones; in studies compared against another copy, an unresolved V gene accounts for under half, and the cause of the remainder is not known. The sample contains about 76,000 clones, roughly 85% of them found a single time. The ten largest clones represent roughly 3% of the sample.

Comment on this clone: Its recognized antigen is unknown. Base qualities were left out, and no much larger clone turns up one base away.

The chain is assembled from TRBV6-6 and TRBJ1-5; too little of a D gene remains to name it. The receptor comes from an adult with an advanced solid tumor such as melanoma, head and neck, liver or kidney cancer. This material consisted of CD4+ or CD8+ T cells sorted from blood, taken in a trial of the OX40 agonist ivuxolimab. The DNA is TGTGCCAGCAGCCCAGGAGTTTATAGCAATCAGCCCCAGCATTTT. Its coded protein is CASSPGVYSNQPQHF.